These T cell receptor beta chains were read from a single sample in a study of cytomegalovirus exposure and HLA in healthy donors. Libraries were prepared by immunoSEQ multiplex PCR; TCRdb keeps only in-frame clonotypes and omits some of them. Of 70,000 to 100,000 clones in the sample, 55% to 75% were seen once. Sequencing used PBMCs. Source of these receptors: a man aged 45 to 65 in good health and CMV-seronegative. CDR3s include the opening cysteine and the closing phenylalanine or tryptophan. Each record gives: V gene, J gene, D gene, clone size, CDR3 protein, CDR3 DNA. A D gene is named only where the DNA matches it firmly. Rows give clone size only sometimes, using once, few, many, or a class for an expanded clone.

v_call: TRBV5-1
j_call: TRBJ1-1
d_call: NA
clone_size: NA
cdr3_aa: CASSRAGDTEAFF
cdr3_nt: TGCGCCAGCAGCCGGGCAGGGGACACTGAAGCTTTCTTT

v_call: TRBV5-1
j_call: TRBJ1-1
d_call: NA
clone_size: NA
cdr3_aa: CASSFDSPLNTEAFF
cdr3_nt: TGCGCCAGCAGCTTTGACAGCCCCTTGAACACTGAAGCTTTCTTT

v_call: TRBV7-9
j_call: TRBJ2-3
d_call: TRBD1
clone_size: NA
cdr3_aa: CASSSWTGGTDTQYF
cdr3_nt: TGTGCCAGCAGTTCTTGGACAGGGGGCACAGATACGCAGTATTTT

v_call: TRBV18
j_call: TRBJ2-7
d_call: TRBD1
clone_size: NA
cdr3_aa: CASSPLPGTGLTGEQYF
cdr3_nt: TGTGCCAGCTCACCACTACCCGGGACAGGGCTTACTGGAGAGCAGTACTTC

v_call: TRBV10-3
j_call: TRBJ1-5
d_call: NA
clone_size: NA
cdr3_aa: CAISGGDPHQPQHF
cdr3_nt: TGTGCCATCAGTGGCGGGGACCCCCATCAGCCCCAGCATTTT

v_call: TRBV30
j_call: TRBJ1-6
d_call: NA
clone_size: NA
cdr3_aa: CAWSWGGGYNSPLHF
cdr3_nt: TGTGCCTGGAGTTGGGGAGGGGGGTATAATTCACCCCTCCACTTT

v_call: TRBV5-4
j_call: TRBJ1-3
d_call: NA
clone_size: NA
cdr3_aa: CASRAGLHSGNTIYF
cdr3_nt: TGTGCCAGCCGAGCAGGCCTCCACTCTGGAAACACCATATATTTT

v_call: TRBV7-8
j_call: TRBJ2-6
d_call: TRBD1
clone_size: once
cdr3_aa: CASSRGQGARGANVLTF
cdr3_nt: TGTGCCAGCAGTAGAGGACAGGGGGCGCGTGGGGCCAACGTCCTGACTTTC

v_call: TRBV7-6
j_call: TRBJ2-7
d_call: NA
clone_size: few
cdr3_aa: CASGETGYEQYF
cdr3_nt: TGTGCCAGCGGAGAGACAGGCTACGAGCAGTACTTC

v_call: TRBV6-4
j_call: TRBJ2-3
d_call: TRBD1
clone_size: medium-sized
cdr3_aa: CASSEGQGHTDTQYF
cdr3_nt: TGTGCCAGCAGTGAGGGACAGGGACACACAGATACGCAGTATTTT

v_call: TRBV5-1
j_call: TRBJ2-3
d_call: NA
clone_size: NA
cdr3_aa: CASSLRQLTDTQYF
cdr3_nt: TGCGCCAGCAGCTTGAGACAGCTCACAGATACGCAGTATTTT

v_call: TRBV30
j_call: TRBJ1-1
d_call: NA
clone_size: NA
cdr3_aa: CAWTGLGDTEAFF
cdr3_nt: TGTGCCTGGACAGGGTTAGGGGACACTGAAGCTTTCTTT

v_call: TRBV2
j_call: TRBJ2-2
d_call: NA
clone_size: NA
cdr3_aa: CASSVLGGNTGELFF
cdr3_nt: TGTGCCAGCAGTGTTCTAGGCGGGAACACCGGGGAGCTGTTTTTT

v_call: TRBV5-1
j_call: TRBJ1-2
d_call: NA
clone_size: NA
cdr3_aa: CASSLVAGANYGYTF
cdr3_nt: TGCGCCAGCAGCTTGGTGGCAGGGGCTAACTATGGCTACACCTTC

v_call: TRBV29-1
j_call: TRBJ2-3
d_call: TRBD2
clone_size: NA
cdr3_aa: CSVEGLAGPSTDTQYF
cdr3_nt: TGCAGCGTTGAGGGACTAGCGGGACCTAGCACAGATACGCAGTATTTT

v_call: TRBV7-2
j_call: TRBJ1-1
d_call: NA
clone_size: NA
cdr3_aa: CASSPPRRGIGAEAFF
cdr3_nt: TGTGCCAGCAGCCCACCCCGACGGGGGATAGGAGCTGAAGCTTTCTTT

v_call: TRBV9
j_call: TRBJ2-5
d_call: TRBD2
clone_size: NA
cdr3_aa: CASSVAGGDQETQYF
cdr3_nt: TGTGCCAGCAGCGTAGCCGGGGGGGACCAAGAGACCCAGTACTTC

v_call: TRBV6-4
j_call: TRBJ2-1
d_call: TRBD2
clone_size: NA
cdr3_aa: CASASGVYNEQFF
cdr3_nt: TGTGCCAGCGCTAGCGGGGTTTACAATGAGCAGTTCTTC

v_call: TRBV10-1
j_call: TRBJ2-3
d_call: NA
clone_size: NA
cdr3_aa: CASWPTDTQYF
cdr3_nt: TGCGCCAGCTGGCCCACAGATACGCAGTATTTT

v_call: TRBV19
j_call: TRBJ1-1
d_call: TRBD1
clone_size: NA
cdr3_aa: CASSRGTGKTEAFF
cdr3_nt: TGTGCCAGTAGTAGAGGGACAGGGAAGACTGAAGCTTTCTTT

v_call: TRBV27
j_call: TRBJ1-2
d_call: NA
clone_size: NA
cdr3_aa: CASSQGTASNYGYTF
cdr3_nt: TGTGCCAGCAGTCAGGGGACCGCCTCTAACTATGGCTACACCTTC

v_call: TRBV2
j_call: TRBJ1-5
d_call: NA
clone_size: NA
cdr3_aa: CASSGGAGPVYQPQHF
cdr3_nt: TGTGCCAGTTCGGGAGGGGCAGGGCCAGTCTATCAGCCCCAGCATTTT

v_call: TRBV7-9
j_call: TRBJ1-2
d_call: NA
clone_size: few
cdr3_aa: CASSLIFSGYTF
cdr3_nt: TGTGCCAGCAGCTTAATTTTCTCTGGCTACACCTTC

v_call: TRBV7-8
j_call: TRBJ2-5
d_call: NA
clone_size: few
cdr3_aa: CASSLRERATETQYF
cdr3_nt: TGTGCCAGCAGCTTACGAGAGAGGGCCACAGAGACCCAGTACTTC

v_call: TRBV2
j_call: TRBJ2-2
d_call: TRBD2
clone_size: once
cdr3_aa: CASSELTSGRSEELFF
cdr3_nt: TGTGCCAGCAGTGAATTGACTAGCGGGAGGTCCGAGGAGCTGTTTTTT

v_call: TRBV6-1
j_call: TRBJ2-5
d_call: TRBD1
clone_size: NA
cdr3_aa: CASSEPGTGRETQYF
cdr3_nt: TGTGCCAGCAGTGAACCGGGGACAGGGCGAGAGACCCAGTACTTC

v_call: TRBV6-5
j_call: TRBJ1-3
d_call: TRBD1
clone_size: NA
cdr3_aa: CASSRDSLRNTIYF
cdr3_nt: TGTGCCAGCAGTCGGGACAGCCTCCGAAACACCATATATTTT

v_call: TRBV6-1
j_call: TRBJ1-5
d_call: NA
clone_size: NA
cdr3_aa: CASSPTEGNQPQHF
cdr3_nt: TGTGCCAGCAGTCCGACAGAGGGCAATCAGCCCCAGCATTTT

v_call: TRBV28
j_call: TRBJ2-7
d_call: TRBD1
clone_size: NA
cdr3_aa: CASSPGTDAWEQYF
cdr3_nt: TGTGCCTCCTCGCCGGGGACAGACGCCTGGGAGCAGTACTTC

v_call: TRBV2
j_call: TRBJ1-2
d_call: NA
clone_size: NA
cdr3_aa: CASSFAGAANYGYTF
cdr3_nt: TGTGCCAGCAGTTTTGCAGGGGCCGCTAACTATGGCTACACCTTC

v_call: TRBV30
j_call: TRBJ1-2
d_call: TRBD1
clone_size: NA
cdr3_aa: CAWRTPGTGVGYTF
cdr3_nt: TGTGCCTGGAGAACGCCAGGGACAGGGGTTGGCTACACCTTC

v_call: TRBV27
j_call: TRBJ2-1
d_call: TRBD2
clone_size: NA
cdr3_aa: CASSLRDYRKGSYNEQFF
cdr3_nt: TGTGCCAGCAGTTTACGGGACTATAGGAAAGGCTCCTACAATGAGCAGTTCTTC

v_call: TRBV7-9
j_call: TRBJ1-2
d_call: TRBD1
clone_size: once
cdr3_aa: CASPLRDRGQGGYTF
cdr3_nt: TGTGCCAGCCCCCTCCGGGACAGGGGGCAGGGTGGCTACACCTTC

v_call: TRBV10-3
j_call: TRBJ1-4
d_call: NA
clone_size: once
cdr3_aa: CAISEQGYNEKLFF
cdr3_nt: TGTGCCATCAGTGAGCAGGGGTATAATGAAAAACTGTTTTTT

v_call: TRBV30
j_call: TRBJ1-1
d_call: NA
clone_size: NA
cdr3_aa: CATQGPILTEAFF
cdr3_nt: TGTGCCACCCAGGGGCCCATACTCACTGAAGCTTTCTTT

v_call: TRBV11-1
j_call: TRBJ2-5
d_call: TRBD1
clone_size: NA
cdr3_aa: CASSRTGWEETQYF
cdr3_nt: TGTGCCAGCAGCCGGACAGGTTGGGAAGAGACCCAGTACTTC

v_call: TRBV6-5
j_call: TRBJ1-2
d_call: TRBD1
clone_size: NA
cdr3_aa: CASSPRDRGPQGYTF
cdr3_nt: TGTGCCAGCAGTCCTCGGGACAGGGGCCCCCAGGGCTACACCTTC

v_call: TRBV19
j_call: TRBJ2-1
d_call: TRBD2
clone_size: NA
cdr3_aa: CASMGLAGGPSYNEQFF
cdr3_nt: TGTGCCAGTATGGGACTAGCGGGAGGCCCTTCGTACAATGAGCAGTTCTTC

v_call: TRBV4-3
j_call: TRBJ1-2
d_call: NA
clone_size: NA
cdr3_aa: CASSQSRGRRTFGYTF
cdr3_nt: TGCGCCAGCAGCCAATCCCGCGGACGGCGGACTTTTGGCTACACCTTC

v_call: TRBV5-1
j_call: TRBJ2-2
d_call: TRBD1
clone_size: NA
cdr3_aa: CASSARPQGTGELFF
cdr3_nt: TGCGCCAGCTCCGCCCGCCCACAGGGGACCGGGGAGCTGTTTTTT

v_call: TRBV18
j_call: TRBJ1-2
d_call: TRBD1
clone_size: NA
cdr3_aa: CASSDTGGESSTF
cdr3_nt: TGTGCCAGCTCAGACACAGGGGGTGAATCATCCACCTTC

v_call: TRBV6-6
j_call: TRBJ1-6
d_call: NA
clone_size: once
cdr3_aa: CASSLTGLEAPLHF
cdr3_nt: TGTGCCAGCAGCCTGACCGGCCTTGAGGCACCCCTCCACTTT

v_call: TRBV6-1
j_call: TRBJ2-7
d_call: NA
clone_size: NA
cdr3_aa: CASSEAGSPYEQYF
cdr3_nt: TGTGCCAGCAGTGAGGCAGGGTCTCCCTACGAGCAGTACTTC